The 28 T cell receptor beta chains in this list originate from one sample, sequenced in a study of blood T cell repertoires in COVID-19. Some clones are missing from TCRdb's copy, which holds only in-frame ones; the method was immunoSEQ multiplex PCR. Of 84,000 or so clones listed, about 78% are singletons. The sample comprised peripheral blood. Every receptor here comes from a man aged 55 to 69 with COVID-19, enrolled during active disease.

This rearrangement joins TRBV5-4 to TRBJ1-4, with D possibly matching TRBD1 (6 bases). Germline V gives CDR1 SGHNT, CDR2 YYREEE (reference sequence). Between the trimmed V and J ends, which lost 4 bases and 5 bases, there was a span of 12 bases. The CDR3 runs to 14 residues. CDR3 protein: CASSTGTLNEKLFF. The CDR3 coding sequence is TGTGCCAGCAGCACCGGGACATTGAATGAAAAACTGTTTTTT.

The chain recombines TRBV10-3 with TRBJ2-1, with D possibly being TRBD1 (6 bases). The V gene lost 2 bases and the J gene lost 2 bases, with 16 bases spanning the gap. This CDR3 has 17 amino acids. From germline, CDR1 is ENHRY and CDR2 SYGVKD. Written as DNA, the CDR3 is TGTGCCATCAGTGAGACAGGGAGTAGACTGACCTACAATGAGCAGTTCTTC. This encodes CAISETGSRLTYNEQFF.

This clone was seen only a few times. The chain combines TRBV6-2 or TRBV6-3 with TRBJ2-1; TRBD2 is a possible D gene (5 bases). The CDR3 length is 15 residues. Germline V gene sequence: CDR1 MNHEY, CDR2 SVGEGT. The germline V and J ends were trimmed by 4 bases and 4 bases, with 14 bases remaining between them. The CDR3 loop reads CASSSGGPYYNEQFF. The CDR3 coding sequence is TGTGCCAGCAGTTCGGGCGGGCCTTATTACAATGAGCAGTTCTTC.

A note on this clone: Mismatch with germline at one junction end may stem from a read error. CDR3 residues: CASSLAGLYKQYF. DNA of the CDR3: TGCGCCAGCAGCTTGGCGGGACTCTACAAGCAGTACTTC. This sequence joins TRBV5-1 and TRBJ2-7, with D possibly matching TRBD2 (6 bases). The CDR3 totals 13 residues. Germline V gene sequence: CDR1 SGHRS, CDR2 YFSETQ.

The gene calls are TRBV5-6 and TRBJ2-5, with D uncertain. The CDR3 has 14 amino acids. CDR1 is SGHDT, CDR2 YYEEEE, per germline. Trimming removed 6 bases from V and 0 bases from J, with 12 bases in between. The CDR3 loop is CASNFNTYQETQYF. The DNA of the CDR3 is TGTGCCAGCAACTTTAATACATACCAAGAGACCCAGTACTTC.

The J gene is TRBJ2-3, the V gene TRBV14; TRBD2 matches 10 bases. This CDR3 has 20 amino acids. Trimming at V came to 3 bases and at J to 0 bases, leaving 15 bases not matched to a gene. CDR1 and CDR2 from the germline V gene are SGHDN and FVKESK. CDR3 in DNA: TGTGCCAGCAGCCAGCCTGTGGGGCTAGCGGGAGATACTAGCACAGATACGCAGTATTTT. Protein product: CASSQPVGLAGDTSTDTQYF.

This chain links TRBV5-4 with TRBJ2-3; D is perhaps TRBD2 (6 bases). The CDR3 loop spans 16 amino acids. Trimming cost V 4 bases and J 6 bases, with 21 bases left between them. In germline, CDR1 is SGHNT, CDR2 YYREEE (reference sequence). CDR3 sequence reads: CASSPETRLRRDTQYF. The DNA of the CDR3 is TGTGCCAGCAGCCCCGAGACTAGATTAAGGAGGGATACGCAGTATTTT.

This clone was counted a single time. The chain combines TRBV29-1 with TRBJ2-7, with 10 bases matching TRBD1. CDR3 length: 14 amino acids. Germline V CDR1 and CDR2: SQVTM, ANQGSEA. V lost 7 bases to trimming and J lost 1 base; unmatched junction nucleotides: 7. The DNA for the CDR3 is TGCAGCGCCCGCCGGGACAGGGGTTCCTACGAGCAGTACTTC. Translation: CSARRDRGSYEQYF.

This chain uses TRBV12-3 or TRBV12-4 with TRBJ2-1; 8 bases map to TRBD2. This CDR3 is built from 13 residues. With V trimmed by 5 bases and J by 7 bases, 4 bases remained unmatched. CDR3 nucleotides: TGTGCCAGCAGTCCTCGGGGGGGGAATGAGCAGTTCTTC. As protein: CASSPRGGNEQFF.

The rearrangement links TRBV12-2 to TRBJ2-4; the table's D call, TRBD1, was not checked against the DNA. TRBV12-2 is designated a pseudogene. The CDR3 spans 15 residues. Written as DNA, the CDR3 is TGTGCAAGTCGAACAGCCGGGACAGGAGAAAACATTCAGTACTTC. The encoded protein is CASRTAGTGENIQYF.

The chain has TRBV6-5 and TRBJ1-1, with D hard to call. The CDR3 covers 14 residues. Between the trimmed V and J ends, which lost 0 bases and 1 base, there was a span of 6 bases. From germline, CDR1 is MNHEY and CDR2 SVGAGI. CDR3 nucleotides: TGTGCCAGCAGTTACTCTGGCAGGAACACTGAAGCTTTCTTT. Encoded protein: CASSYSGRNTEAFF.

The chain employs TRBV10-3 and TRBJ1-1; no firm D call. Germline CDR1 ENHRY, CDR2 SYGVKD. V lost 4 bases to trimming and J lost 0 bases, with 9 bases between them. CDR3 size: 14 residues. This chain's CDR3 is CAISGPGMNTEAFF. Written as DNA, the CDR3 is TGTGCCATCAGTGGGCCGGGGATGAACACTGAAGCTTTCTTT.

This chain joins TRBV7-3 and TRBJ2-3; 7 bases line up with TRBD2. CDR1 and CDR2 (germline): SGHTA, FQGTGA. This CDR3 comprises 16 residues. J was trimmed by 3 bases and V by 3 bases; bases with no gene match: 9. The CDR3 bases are TGTGCCAGCAGCTTCCTCGGGGGGATCATGACAGATACGCAGTATTTT. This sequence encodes CASSFLGGIMTDTQYF. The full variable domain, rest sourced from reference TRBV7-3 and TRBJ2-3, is GAGVSQTPSNKVTEKGKYVELRCDPISGHTALYWYRQSLGQGPEFLIYFQGTGAADDSGLPNDRFFAVRPEGSVSTLKIQRTERGDSAVYLCASSFLGGIMTDTQYFGPGTRLTVL.

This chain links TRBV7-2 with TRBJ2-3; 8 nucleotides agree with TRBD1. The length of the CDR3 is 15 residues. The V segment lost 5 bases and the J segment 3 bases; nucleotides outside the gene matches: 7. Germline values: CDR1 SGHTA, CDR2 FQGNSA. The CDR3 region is CASSPGQGITDTQYF. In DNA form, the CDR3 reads TGTGCCAGCAGCCCCGGACAGGGTATTACAGATACGCAGTATTTT.

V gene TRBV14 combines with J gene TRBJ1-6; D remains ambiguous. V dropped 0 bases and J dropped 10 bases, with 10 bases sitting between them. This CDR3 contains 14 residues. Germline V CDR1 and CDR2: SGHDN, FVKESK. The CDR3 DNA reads TGTGCCAGCAGCCAAGAAGCGGTAGAGTCACCCCTCCACTTT. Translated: CASSQEAVESPLHF.

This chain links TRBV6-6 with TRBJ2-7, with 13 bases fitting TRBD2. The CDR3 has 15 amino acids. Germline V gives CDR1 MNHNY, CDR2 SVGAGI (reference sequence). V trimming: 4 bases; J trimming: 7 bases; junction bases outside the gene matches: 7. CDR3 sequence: CASSSPGTSGVEQYF. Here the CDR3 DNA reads TGTGCCAGCAGTTCCCCCGGGACTAGCGGGGTGGAGCAGTACTTC.

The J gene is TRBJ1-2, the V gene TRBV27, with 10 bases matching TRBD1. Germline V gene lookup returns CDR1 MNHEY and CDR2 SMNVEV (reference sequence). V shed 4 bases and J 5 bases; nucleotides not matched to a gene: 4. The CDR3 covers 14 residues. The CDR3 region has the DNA TGTGCCAGCAGTTCCGGACAGGGGGGGTATGGCTACACCTTC. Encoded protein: CASSSGQGGYGYTF.

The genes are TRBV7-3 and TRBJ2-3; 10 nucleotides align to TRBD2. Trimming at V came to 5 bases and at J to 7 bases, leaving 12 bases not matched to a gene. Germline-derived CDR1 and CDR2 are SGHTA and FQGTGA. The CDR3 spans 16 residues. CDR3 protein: CASSAQLAGPVNTQYF. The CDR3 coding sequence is TGTGCCAGCAGCGCGCAACTAGCGGGGCCCGTAAATACGCAGTATTTT.

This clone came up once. CDR3 protein: CASSQDSGNYYGYTF. DNA for the CDR3: TGCGCCAGCAGCCAAGATTCAGGGAATTACTATGGCTACACCTTC. This chain connects TRBV4-1 to TRBJ1-2, with D perhaps TRBD1 (5 bases). V was trimmed by 0 bases and J by 3 bases, leaving 11 bases between them. The CDR3 contains 15 residues. In germline, CDR1 is MGHRA, CDR2 YSYEKL.

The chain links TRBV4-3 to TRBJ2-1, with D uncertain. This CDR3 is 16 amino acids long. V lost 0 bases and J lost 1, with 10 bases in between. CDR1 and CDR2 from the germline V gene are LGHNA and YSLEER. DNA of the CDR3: TGCGCCAGCAGCCAAGATAGCCAATCATCCTACAATGAGCAGTTCTTC. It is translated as CASSQDSQSSYNEQFF.

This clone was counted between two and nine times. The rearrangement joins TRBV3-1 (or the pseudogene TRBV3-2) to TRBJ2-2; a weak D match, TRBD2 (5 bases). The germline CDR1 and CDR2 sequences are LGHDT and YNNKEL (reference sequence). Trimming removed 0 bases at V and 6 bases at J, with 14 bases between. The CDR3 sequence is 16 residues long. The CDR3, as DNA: TGTGCCAGCAGCCAAGATACTCCCGGGAAGCCCGGGGAGCTGTTTTTT. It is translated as CASSQDTPGKPGELFF.

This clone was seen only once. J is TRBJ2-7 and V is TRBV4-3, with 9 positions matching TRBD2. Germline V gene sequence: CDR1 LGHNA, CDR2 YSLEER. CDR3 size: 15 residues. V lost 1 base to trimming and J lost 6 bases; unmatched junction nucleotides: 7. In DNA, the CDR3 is TGCGCCAGCAGCCAAGGGGGCGGGAGGGCCGGCGAGCAGTACTTC. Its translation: CASSQGGGRAGEQYF.

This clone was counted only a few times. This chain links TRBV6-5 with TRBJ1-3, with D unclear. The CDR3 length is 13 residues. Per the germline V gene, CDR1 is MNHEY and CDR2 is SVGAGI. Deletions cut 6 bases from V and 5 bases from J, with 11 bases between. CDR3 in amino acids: CASSPGVRNTIYF. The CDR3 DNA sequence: TGTGCCAGCAGCCCGGGAGTGCGAAACACCATATATTTT.

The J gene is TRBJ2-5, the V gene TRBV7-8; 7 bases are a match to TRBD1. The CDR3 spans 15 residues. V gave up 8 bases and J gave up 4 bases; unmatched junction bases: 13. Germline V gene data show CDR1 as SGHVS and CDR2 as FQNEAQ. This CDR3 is CASGKSRQGIETQYF. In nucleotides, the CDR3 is TGTGCCAGCGGGAAATCGAGACAGGGTATAGAGACCCAGTACTTC.

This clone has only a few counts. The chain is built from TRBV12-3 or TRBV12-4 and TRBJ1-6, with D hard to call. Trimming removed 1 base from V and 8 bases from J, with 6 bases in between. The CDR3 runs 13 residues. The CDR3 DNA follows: TGTGCCAGCAGTTTAGGAGGAGATTCACCCCTCCACTTT. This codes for CASSLGGDSPLHF.

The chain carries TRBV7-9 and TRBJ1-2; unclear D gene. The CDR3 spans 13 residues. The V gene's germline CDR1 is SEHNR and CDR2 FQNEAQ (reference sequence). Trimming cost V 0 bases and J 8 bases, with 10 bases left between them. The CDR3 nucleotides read TGTGCCAGCAGCTTAGCGGCCGGGGAGGGCTACACCTTC. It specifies CASSLAAGEGYTF.

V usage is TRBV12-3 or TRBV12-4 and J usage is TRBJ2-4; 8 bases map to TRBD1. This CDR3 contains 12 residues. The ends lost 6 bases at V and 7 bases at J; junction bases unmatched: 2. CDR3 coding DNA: TGTGCCAGCAGGGGGACAGGTAACATTCAGTACTTC. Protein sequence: CASRGTGNIQYF.

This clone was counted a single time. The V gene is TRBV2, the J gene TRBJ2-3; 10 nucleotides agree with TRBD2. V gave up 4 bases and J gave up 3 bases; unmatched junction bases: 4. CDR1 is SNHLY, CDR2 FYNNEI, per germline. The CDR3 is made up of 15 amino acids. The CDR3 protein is CASSVLAGKTDTQYF. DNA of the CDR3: TGTGCCAGCAGTGTACTAGCGGGAAAGACAGATACGCAGTATTTT.